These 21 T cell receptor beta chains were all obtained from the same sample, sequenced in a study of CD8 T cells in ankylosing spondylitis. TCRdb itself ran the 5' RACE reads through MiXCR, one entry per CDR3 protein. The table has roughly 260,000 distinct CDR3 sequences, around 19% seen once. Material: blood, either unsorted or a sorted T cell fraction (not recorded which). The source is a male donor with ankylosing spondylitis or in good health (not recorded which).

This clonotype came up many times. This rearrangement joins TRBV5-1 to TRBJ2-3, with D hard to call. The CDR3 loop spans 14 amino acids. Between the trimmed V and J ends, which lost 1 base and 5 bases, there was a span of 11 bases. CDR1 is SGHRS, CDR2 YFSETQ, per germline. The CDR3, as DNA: TGCGCCAGCAGCTTGAGTATGGCGTTAGATACGCAGTATTTT. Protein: CASSLSMALDTQYF.

CDR3 region: CASSLAGTQHRELFF. In nucleotides, the CDR3 is TGCGCCAGCAGCTTGGCCGGGACACAACACCGGGAGCTGTTTTTT. The V call is TRBV5-1, the J call TRBJ2-2, with D perhaps matching TRBD1 (6 bases). Looked up from germline, CDR1 is SGHRS and CDR2 is YFSETQ. This CDR3 region has 15 residues. V was cut by 0 bases and J by 9 bases, with 15 bases left in between.

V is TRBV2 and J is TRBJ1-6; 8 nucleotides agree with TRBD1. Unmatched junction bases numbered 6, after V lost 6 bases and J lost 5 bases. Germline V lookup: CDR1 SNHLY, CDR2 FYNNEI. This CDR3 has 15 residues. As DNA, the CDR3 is TGTGCCAGCAGGGACAGGGCTGGGGATAATTCACCCCTCCACTTT. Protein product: CASRDRAGDNSPLHF.

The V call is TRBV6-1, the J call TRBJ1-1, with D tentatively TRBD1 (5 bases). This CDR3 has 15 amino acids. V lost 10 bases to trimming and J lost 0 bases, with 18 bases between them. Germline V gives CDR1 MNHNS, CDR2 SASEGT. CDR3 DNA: TGTGCCATCGGGGGATACTCGGAGATGAACACTGAAGCTTTCTTT. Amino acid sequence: CAIGGYSEMNTEAFF.

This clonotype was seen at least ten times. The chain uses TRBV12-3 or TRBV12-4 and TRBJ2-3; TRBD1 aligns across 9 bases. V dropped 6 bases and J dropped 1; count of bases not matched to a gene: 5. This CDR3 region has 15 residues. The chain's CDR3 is CASRGTGGRTDTQYF. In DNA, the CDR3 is TGTGCCAGCAGGGGAACAGGGGGCCGCACAGATACGCAGTATTTT.

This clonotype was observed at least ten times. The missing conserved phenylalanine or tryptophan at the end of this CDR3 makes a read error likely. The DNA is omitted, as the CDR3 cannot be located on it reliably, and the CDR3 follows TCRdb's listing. CDR3 loop: CSARSIKGGIRI. The chain is built from TRBV20-1 and TRBJ1-1; the table names TRBD1, a call not compared with the DNA. The CDR3 contains 12 residues when both ends are counted. Looked up from germline, CDR1 is DFQATT and CDR2 is SNEGSKA (reference sequence).

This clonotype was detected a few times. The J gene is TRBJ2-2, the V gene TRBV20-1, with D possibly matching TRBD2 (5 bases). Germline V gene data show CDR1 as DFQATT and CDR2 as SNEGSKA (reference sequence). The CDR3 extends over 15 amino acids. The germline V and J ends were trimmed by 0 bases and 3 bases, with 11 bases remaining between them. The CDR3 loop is CSARDSGSHTGELFF. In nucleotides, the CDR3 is TGCAGTGCTAGAGATTCGGGGTCGCACACCGGGGAGCTGTTTTTT.

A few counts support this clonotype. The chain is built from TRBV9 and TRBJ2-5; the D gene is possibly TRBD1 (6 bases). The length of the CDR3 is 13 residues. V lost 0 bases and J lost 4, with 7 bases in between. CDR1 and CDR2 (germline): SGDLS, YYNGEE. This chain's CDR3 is CASSVEGVETQYF. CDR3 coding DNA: TGTGCCAGCAGCGTAGAGGGGGTAGAGACCCAGTACTTC.

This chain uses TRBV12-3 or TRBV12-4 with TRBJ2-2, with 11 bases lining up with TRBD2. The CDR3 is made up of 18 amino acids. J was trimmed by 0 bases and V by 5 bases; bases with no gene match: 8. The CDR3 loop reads CASSQTWGLAANTGELFF. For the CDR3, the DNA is TGTGCCAGCAGTCAAACCTGGGGACTAGCGGCGAACACCGGGGAGCTGTTTTTT.

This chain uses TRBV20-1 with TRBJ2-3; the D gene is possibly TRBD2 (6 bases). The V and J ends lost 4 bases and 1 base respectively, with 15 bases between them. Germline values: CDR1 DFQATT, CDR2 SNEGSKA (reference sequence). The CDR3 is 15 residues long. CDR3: CSATTSWRGTDTQYF. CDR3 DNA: TGCAGTGCTACTACTAGCTGGAGGGGCACAGATACGCAGTATTTT.

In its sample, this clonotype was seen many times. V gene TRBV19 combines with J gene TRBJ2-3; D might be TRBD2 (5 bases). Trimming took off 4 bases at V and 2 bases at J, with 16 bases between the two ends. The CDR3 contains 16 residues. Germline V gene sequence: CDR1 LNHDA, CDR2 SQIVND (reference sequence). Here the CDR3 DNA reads TGTGCCAGTAGTAATTGGGTAGCGCCTAACACAGATACGCAGTATTTT. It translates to CASSNWVAPNTDTQYF.

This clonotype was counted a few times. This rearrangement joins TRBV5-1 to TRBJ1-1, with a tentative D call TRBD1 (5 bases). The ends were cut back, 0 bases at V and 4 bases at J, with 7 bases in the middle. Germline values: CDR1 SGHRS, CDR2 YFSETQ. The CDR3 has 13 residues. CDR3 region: CASSLAGSTEAFF. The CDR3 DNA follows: TGCGCCAGCAGCTTGGCAGGGTCCACTGAAGCTTTCTTT.

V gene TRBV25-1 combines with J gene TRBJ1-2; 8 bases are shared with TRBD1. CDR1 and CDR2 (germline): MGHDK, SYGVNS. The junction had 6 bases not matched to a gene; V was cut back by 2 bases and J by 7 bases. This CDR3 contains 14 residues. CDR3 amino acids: CASSEADRDGGYTF. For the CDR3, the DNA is TGTGCCAGCAGTGAAGCGGACAGGGATGGTGGCTACACCTTC.

CDR3: CASSQDSRGGTEAFF. As DNA, the CDR3 is TGTGCCAGCAGCCAAGATTCACGGGGGGGGACTGAAGCTTTCTTT. The genes are TRBV4-2 and TRBJ1-1; maybe TRBD1 (5 bases). Trimming removed 0 bases at V and 5 bases at J, with 13 bases between. This CDR3 has 15 residues. The germline CDR1 and CDR2 sequences are LGHNA and YNFKEQ.

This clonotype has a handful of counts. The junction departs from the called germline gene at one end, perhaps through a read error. The CDR3 reads CASSLDLAPLLF. The CDR3 nucleotides read TGTGCCAGCAGTTTAGATCTAGCTCCGTTGCTCTTC. The chain employs TRBV12-3 or TRBV12-4 and TRBJ2-1; maybe TRBD2 (5 bases). The CDR3 is 12 amino acids.

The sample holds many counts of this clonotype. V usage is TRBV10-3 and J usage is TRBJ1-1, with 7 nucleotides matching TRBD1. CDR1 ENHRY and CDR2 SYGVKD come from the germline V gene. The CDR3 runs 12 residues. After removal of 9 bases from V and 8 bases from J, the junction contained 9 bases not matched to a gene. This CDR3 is CAIRDSLAEAFF. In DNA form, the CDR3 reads TGTGCCATACGGGACAGTCTGGCCGAAGCTTTCTTT.

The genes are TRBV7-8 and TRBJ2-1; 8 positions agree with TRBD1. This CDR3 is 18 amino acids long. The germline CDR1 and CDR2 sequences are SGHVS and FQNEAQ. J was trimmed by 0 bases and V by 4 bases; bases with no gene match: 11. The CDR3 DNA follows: TGTGCCAGCAGCTCTCTAACAATAGGACAGGGCTCCTACAATGAGCAGTTCTTC. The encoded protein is CASSSLTIGQGSYNEQFF.

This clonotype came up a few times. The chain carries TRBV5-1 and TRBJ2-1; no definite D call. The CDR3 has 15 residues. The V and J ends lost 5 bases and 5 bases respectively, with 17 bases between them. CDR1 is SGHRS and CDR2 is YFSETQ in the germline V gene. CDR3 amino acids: CASSKLPTINNEQFF. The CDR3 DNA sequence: TGCGCCAGCAGTAAACTACCCACAATAAACAATGAGCAGTTCTTC.

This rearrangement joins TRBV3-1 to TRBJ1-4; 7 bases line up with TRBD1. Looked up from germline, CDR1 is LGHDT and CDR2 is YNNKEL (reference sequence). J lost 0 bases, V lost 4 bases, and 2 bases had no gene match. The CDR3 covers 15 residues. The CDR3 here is CASSRQGATNEKLFF. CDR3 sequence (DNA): TGTGCCAGCAGCCGACAGGGTGCAACTAATGAAAAACTGTTTTTT.

CDR3 nucleotide sequence: TGTGCCAGCAGTTTATTGGGACTAGCGGGCCCAAAGCAGTTCTTC. Translated: CASSLLGLAGPKQFF. The rearrangement joins TRBV27 to TRBJ2-1, with 12 bases identical to TRBD2. Germline V gene lookup returns CDR1 MNHEY and CDR2 SMNVEV (reference sequence). There are 15 residues in the CDR3. J gave up 11 bases and V 1 base, and 6 bases lay outside the gene matches.

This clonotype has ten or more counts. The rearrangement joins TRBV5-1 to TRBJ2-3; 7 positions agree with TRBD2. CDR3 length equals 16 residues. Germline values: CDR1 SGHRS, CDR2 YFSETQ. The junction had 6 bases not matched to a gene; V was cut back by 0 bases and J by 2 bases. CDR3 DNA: TGCGCCAGCAGCTTGGGGGGAGCGGGGACCACAGATACGCAGTATTTT. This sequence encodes CASSLGGAGTTDTQYF.